Listed below are T cell receptor beta chains from one sample, sequenced in a study of cytomegalovirus exposure and HLA in healthy donors. Libraries were prepared by immunoSEQ multiplex PCR; TCRdb keeps only in-frame clonotypes and omits some of them. The sample yields about 330,000 clones, about nine tenths seen once. Specimen: PBMCs. The receptors here all came from a woman between 18 and 29 years old in good health and CMV-seronegative. Both conserved end residues are part of each CDR3. A D gene is named only where the DNA matches it firmly. Expanded clones are given a class, and other clones once, few, many or no size at all.

-	TRBV10-3	TRBJ2-1	-	TGTGCCATCAGTGGAGTCTACAATGAGCAGTTCTTC	CAISGVYNEQFF
-	TRBV7-9	TRBJ2-3	-	TGTGCCAGCAGCCCAGGGGGGACAGATACGCAGTATTTT	CASSPGGTDTQYF
-	TRBV2	TRBJ2-7	TRBD2	TGTGCCAGCAGTGAAGAGCTAGCGGGATCCTACGAGCAGTACTTC	CASSEELAGSYEQYF
-	TRBV18	TRBJ2-7	-	TGTGCCAGCTCACCCATCGAGGGAGCCTACGAGCAGTACTTC	CASSPIEGAYEQYF
-	TRBV4-3	TRBJ2-2	-	TGCGCCAGCAGCCCCCGGCCCGGCGGCAACACCGGGGAGCTGTTTTTT	CASSPRPGGNTGELFF
-	TRBV4-2	TRBJ1-2	-	TGTGCCAGCAGCCAAGAAGAAGAGTACGGCTATGGCTACACCTTC	CASSQEEEYGYGYTF
-	TRBV30	TRBJ1-1	TRBD1	TGTGCCTGGACCGGACAGGGGACAACTGAAGCTTTCTTT	CAWTGQGTTEAFF
-	TRBV4-1	TRBJ2-3	TRBD2	TGCGCCAGCAGCCAAGATACACCGGGACTAGCGGCCACAGATACGCAGTATTTT	CASSQDTPGLAATDTQYF
-	TRBV28	TRBJ2-7	TRBD1	TGTGCCAGCAGGGAACAGGGGTACGAGCAGTACTTC	CASREQGYEQYF
-	TRBV5-6	TRBJ1-5	TRBD1	TGTGCCAGCAGCTTGGGGACAGGTCAGCCCCAGCATTTT	CASSLGTGQPQHF
once	TRBV28	TRBJ2-3	TRBD2	TGTGCCAGCAGTGAGGGTGTTGTTCTAGCGGGAGTCCCCGGCCCAGATACGCAGTATTTT	CASSEGVVLAGVPGPDTQYF
-	TRBV14	TRBJ2-7	-	TGTGCCAGCAGCCCCAACCAGTACGAGCAGTACTTC	CASSPNQYEQYF
once	TRBV5-4	TRBJ1-1	-	TGTGCCAGCAGCCGGGTCGACAGCGGGAGGACTGAAGCTTTCTTT	CASSRVDSGRTEAFF
-	TRBV5-1	TRBJ2-3	TRBD2	TGCGCCAGCAGCTGGGGACTAGCGGGAGTGGATACGCAGTATTTT	CASSWGLAGVDTQYF
once	TRBV2	TRBJ2-3	-	TGTGCCAGCACAGGCTTTGCGAAAGATACGCAGTATTTT	CASTGFAKDTQYF
-	TRBV4-2	TRBJ2-1	-	TGTGCCAGCAGCCCGAACGGAGACGCGGCGTTCTTC	CASSPNGDAAFF
-	TRBV7-9	TRBJ2-7	-	TGTGCCAGCAGCTTAGCCAACTACGAGCAGTACTTC	CASSLANYEQYF
-	TRBV4-1	TRBJ1-3	-	TGCGCCAGCAGCCCCCGTGGGGGGAGGACTGGAAACACCATATATTTT	CASSPRGGRTGNTIYF
-	TRBV7-2	TRBJ2-5	TRBD2	TGTGCCAGCAGCTTAAGGACTAGCGGGATCCAAGAGACCCAGTACTTC	CASSLRTSGIQETQYF
once	TRBV18	TRBJ2-7	-	TGTGCCAGCTCACCTCAGGAGGCTCAACCATACGAGCAGTACTTC	CASSPQEAQPYEQYF
-	TRBV6-5	TRBJ2-1	TRBD2	TGTGCCAGCAGTTACTCCGCTAGCGGGCCCTACAATGAGCAGTTCTTC	CASSYSASGPYNEQFF
-	TRBV5-1	TRBJ2-5	-	TGCGCCAGCAGCGAGGACAAGGAGACCCAGTACTTC	CASSEDKETQYF
-	TRBV4-2	TRBJ1-5	TRBD1	TGTGCCAGCAGCCCACAAACAGGGGAAGTGGAGCCCCAGCATTTT	CASSPQTGEVEPQHF
-	TRBV4-2	TRBJ1-4	-	TGTGCCAGCAGCCGAACAGGGAACCCTAATGAAAAACTGTTTTTT	CASSRTGNPNEKLFF
-	TRBV2	TRBJ2-5	-	TGTGCCAGCACCTCGGACCGGACGGGGGAGACCCAGTACTTC	CASTSDRTGETQYF
-	TRBV6-4	TRBJ1-2	-	TGTGCCAGCAGTGAGTTGGCAGGGGCCGTCTATGGCTACACCTTC	CASSELAGAVYGYTF
-	TRBV30	TRBJ2-5	-	TGTGCCTGGAGTTGGGGAGGCGCTGAGACCCAGTACTTC	CAWSWGGAETQYF
-	TRBV9	TRBJ2-7	-	TGTGCCAGCAGCGTAGCGGACACCTACGAGCAGTACTTC	CASSVADTYEQYF
-	TRBV6-5	TRBJ1-1	-	TGTGCCAGCACCGCCCCCCCGGGGACTGAAGCTTTCTTT	CASTAPPGTEAFF
-	TRBV6-1	TRBJ2-2	-	TGTGCCAGCAGTGAGCTCAGGGCGACCGGGGAGCTGTTTTTT	CASSELRATGELFF
-	TRBV5-6	TRBJ1-3	TRBD1	TGTGCCAGCAGCTTCAGGACAGGGGAGAACACCATATATTTT	CASSFRTGENTIYF
-	TRBV7-8	TRBJ1-1	TRBD1	TGTGCCAGCAGCTTCCAGCCAAACCGACAGGGGATAACGAACACTGAAGCTTTCTTT	CASSFQPNRQGITNTEAFF
-	TRBV10-3	TRBJ2-7	TRBD1	TGTGCCATCAGTGAGGACAGGGACGAGCAGTACTTC	CAISEDRDEQYF
once	TRBV7-9	TRBJ2-1	-	TGTGCCAGCAGCTCCCATGGGAGCGGAGGAGTCCGGGGTGAGCAGTTCTTC	CASSSHGSGGVRGEQFF
-	TRBV19	TRBJ2-7	TRBD2	TGTGCCAGTAGTATAGACCAAATAGCGGGGCCCTACGAGCAGTACTTC	CASSIDQIAGPYEQYF
-	TRBV5-4	TRBJ2-3	-	TGTGCCAGCAGCTTGTATGATACGCAGTATTTT	CASSLYDTQYF
-	TRBV5-4	TRBJ1-3	-	TGTGCCAGCAGCTTGACAGGGTTTTTTGGAAACACCATATATTTT	CASSLTGFFGNTIYF
-	TRBV28	TRBJ2-7	TRBD1	TGTGCCACGAACACCGGGACAGGGGACTACGAGCAGTACTTC	CATNTGTGDYEQYF
few	TRBV7-9	TRBJ2-7	-	TGTGCCAGCAGCTTAAGGGGCTACGAGCAGTACTTC	CASSLRGYEQYF
once	TRBV4-1	TRBJ1-2	-	TGCGCCAGCAGCCAAGTGGCAGTTTCAGGTGGCTACACCTTC	CASSQVAVSGGYTF
-	TRBV5-1	TRBJ2-7	TRBD1	TGCGCCAGCAGCTTACTATTCCCGGACAGGTTTTCCACCTACGAGCAGTACTTC	CASSLLFPDRFSTYEQYF